Following are 7 T cell receptor beta chains from one sample sequenced in a study of CD8 T cells in ankylosing spondylitis. Study results and caveats: One TCR beta motif, made up of several highly homologous variants, appeared characteristic of ankylosing spondylitis blood.

One entry per CDR3 protein results from TCRdb running MiXCR on the 5' RACE reads. The sample includes a few hundred thousand distinct CDR3 sequences, 20% to 25% of them seen just once. The antigens for these receptors are not known. Sequencing was done on a sample of blood, either unsorted or a sorted T cell fraction (not recorded which). All receptors derive from a male donor with ankylosing spondylitis.

This clonotype has a handful of counts. The chain links TRBV27 to TRBJ2-5; D call uncertain. Germline CDR1 reads MNHEY; CDR2 reads SMNVEV (reference sequence). The CDR3 loop spans 14 amino acids. Trimming took off 4 bases at V and 3 bases at J, with 12 bases between the two ends. The CDR3 loop is CASSWVGGKETQYF. The CDR3 DNA reads TGTGCCAGCAGTTGGGTCGGTGGCAAAGAGACCCAGTACTTC.

This clonotype has more than one count but fewer than ten. DNA for the CDR3: TGTGCCAGCAGCCTGGTTGGGGGAGGTAGGGAGACCCAGTACTTC. This codes for CASSLVGGGRETQYF. The genes are TRBV7-3 and TRBJ2-5, with D tentatively TRBD2 (6 bases). The CDR3 totals 15 residues. CDR1 is SGHTA, CDR2 FQGTGA, per germline. The ends were cut back, 5 bases at V and 5 bases at J, with 18 bases in the middle.

This clonotype was detected a few times. The chain links TRBV20-1 to TRBJ1-4; D possibly corresponds to TRBD1 (5 bases). Germline V CDR1 and CDR2: DFQATT, SNEGSKA (reference sequence). The CDR3 extends over 14 amino acids. Deletions cut 3 bases from V and 7 bases from J, with 15 bases between. The CDR3 sequence is CSARTMSGGEKLFF. CDR3 DNA: TGCAGTGCTAGGACTATGAGTGGGGGTGAAAAACTGTTTTTT.

This chain connects TRBV28 to TRBJ2-1, with D possibly called TRBD1 or TRBD2 (5 bases each). The CDR3 runs 16 residues. V lost 5 bases to trimming and J lost 7 bases, with 21 bases between them. CDR1 and CDR2 from the germline V gene are MDHEN and SYDVKM. For the CDR3, the DNA is TGTGCCAGCAGTCTTTCAGCCGGGACGGATCTTAATGAGCAGTTCTTC. Protein: CASSLSAGTDLNEQFF.

This chain links TRBV24-1 with TRBJ1-5; D perhaps matches TRBD1 (6 bases). CDR1 KGHDR and CDR2 SFDVKD come from the germline V gene. Trimming shortened V by 7 bases and J by 6 bases, and 15 bases separated the two germline ends. The CDR3 is made up of 14 amino acids. The CDR3 DNA follows: TGTGCCACCAGGGCGGCAGGGGAGGGTCAGCCCCAGCATTTT. Translating it yields CATRAAGEGQPQHF.

Only a few counts were recorded for this clonotype. V and J are TRBV29-1 and TRBJ2-5, with a possible D match to TRBD2 (6 bases). Germline CDR1 reads SQVTM; CDR2 reads ANQGSEA. The CDR3 contains 13 residues. V was trimmed by 3 bases and J by 0 bases, leaving 8 bases between them. The CDR3 coding sequence is TGCAGCGTTGATTGGGGGGACCAAGAGACCCAGTACTTC. Amino acid sequence: CSVDWGDQETQYF.

J is TRBJ1-5 and V is TRBV6-1; D remains unclear. This CDR3 spans 14 amino acids. Per the germline V gene, CDR1 is MNHNS and CDR2 is SASEGT. Trimming took off 5 bases at V and 5 bases at J, with 13 bases between the two ends. CDR3 in DNA: TGTGCCAGCAGTAGCGACGGAAGCCATCAGCCCCAGCATTTT. As protein: CASSSDGSHQPQHF.